This T cell receptor beta chain was captured by sequencing in a study of T cell responses to AZD1222 COVID-19 vaccine. Study-level findings and limits: Possibly, clonal diversity was underestimated; donors were largely white British and included more females.

This CDR3 is 15 amino acids long. V lost 2 bases to trimming and J lost 3 bases, with 14 bases between them. Germline CDR1 is SGHDT and CDR2 is YYEEEE. A remark on this clone: Its antigen is not known.

TCRdb's copy holds only in-frame clones and misses some; the assay was immunoSEQ multiplex PCR. Among roughly 140,000 clones listed, 85% to 90% were seen once. This receptor was identified in an adult who received the AZD1222 COVID-19 vaccine. Sequences were derived from peripheral blood, sampled 28 days after the second AZD1222 dose. The rearrangement links TRBV5-6 to TRBJ1-2, with TRBD1 as a possible D gene (6 bases). The CDR3 DNA follows: TGTGCCAGCAGCTTACAGGGTACCCACTACTATGGCTACACCTTC. Its translation: CASSLQGTHYYGYTF.